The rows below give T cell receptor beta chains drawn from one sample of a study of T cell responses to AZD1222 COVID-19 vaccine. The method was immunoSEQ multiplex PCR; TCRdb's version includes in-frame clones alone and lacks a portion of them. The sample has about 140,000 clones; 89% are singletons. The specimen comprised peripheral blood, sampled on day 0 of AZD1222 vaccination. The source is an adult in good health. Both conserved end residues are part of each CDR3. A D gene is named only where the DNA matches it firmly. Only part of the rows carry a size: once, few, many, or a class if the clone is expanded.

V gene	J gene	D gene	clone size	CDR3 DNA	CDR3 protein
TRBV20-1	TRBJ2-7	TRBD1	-	TGCAGTGCTACTGACAGGGTCTACGAGCAGTACTTC	CSATDRVYEQYF
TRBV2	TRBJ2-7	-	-	TGTGCCAGCAGTAACGAGCGGCAAGGCTACGAGCAGTACTTC	CASSNERQGYEQYF
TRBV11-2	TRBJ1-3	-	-	TGTGCCAGCAGCTCTCTGGGGAAGAGGAACACCATATATTTT	CASSSLGKRNTIYF
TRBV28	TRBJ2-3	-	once	TGTGCCAGCGTCTCCCTTGGGCCTTACACAGATACGCAGTATTTT	CASVSLGPYTDTQYF
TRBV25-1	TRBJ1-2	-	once	TGTGCCAGCAGTGAATTGTTTTCCTCGATGCATGGCTACACCTTC	CASSELFSSMHGYTF
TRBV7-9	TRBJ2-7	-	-	TGTGCCAGCAGCCCCGCCGGGTCTTTATTGTCCTACGAGCAGTACTTC	CASSPAGSLLSYEQYF
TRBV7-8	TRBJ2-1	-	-	TGTGCCAGCAGCCCTACCCGGGCGGGACAAGATTCTGAGCAGTTCTTC	CASSPTRAGQDSEQFF
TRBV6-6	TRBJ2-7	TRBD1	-	TGTGCCAGCAGTATTAACACGAACAGGGGCCACGAGCAGTACTTC	CASSINTNRGHEQYF
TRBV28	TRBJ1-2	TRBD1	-	TGTGCCAGCAGAGAGGACAGGGGGCGAGGGTATGGCTACACCTTC	CASREDRGRGYGYTF
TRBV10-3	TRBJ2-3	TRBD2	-	TGTGCCATCAGTGCCGGGACTAGTCTTCCGGGCGTCACAGATACGCAGTATTTT	CAISAGTSLPGVTDTQYF
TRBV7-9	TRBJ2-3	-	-	TGTGCCAGCAGCGGAGACAGCACAGATACGCAGTATTTT	CASSGDSTDTQYF
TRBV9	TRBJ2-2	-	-	TGTGCCAGCAGCGTAACTGATGGGCGGGGGGAGCTGTTTTTT	CASSVTDGRGELFF
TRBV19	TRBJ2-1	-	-	TGTGCCAGTAGTACTAGCCCAACGTACAATGAGCAGTTCTTC	CASSTSPTYNEQFF
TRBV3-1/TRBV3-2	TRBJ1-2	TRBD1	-	TGTGCCAGCAGCCAACAAACCGGGACAGCGAAGTACCGCTATGGCTACACCTTC	CASSQQTGTAKYRYGYTF
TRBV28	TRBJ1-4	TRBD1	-	TGTGCCAGCAGTAGGACAGGGAAGGGTTGGACTAATGAAAAACTGTTTTTT	CASSRTGKGWTNEKLFF
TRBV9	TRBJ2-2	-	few	TGTGCCAGCAGCCGTCAGGGAGGAACCGGGGAGCTGTTTTTT	CASSRQGGTGELFF
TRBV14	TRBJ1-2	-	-	TGTGCCAGCAGCCAAGATGGGCGGGGGAGCTATGGCTACACCTTC	CASSQDGRGSYGYTF
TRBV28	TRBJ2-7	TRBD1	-	TGTGCCAGCAGTTTCCGGGACAGCTACGAGCAGTACTTC	CASSFRDSYEQYF
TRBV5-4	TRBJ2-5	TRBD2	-	TGTGCCACCGAGCGGGGGGGGGCCCAAACTAAAGAGACCCAGTACTTC	CATERGGAQTKETQYF
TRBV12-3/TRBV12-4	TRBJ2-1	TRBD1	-	TGTGCCAGCAGCCTCACAGTGACAGGGGAGCAGTTCTTC	CASSLTVTGEQFF